The T cell receptor beta chain described here comes from a study of blood T cell repertoires in COVID-19. Overall study context: The United States, Italy and Spain supplied acute and convalescent COVID-19 samples. T cells, B-cell-depleted T cells, or PBMCs provided the cDNA or gDNA that served as material.

CDR3 size: 16 residues. Germline CDR1 SEHNR, CDR2 FQNEAQ (reference sequence). V was shortened by 5 bases and J by 3 bases, with 19 bases between the two germline ends. Participants, roughly 18 to 90 years old, spanned under 30 US areas. Profiled with immunoSEQ multiplex PCR; TCRdb holds only in-frame clones, not every one. The data show approximately 210,000 clones, about 80% seen once. V usage is TRBV7-9 and J usage is TRBJ1-2; no firm D call. Sequencing used PBMCs or T cells enriched from blood (not recorded which). This clonotype was sampled from a man aged 40-49 years who had recovered from COVID-19. CDR3: CASSPPGLRRHYGYTF. Written as DNA, the CDR3 is TGTGCCAGCAGCCCTCCGGGTCTTAGGAGGCACTATGGCTACACCTTC.